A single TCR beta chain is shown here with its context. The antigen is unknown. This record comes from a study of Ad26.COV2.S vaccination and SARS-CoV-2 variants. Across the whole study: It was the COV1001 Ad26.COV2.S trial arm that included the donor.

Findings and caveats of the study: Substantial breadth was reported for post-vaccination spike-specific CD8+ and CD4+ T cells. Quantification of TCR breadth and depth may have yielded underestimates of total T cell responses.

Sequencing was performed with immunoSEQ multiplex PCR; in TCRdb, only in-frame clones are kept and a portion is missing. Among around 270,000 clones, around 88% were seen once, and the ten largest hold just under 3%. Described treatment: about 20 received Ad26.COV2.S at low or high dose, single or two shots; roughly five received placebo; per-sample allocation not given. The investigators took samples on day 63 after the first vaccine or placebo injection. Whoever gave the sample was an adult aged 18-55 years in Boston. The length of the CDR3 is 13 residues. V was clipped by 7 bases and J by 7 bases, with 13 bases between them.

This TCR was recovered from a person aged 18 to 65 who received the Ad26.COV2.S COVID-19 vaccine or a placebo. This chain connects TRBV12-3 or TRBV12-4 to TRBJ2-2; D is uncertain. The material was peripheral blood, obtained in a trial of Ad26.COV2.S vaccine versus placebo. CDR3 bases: TGTGCCAGCAACATGGGTGCTCGCGGGGAGCTGTTTTTT. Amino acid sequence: CASNMGARGELFF.